These 32 T cell receptor beta chains share one sample of origin, sequenced in a study of blood T cell repertoires in COVID-19. Only in-frame clones appear in the TCRdb table, and some are missing; sequencing was by immunoSEQ multiplex PCR. The data contain about 140,000 clones, over 75% of them singletons. Sample: peripheral blood. These receptors all come from a man aged 55 to 69 with active or convalescent COVID-19.

V usage is TRBV10-3 and J usage is TRBJ2-5; possibly TRBD1 for D (5 bases). The germline V gene has CDR1 ENHRY and CDR2 SYGVKD. V dropped 5 bases and J dropped 2 bases, with 6 bases sitting between them. The CDR3 runs to 12 residues. The CDR3 sequence: CAISSGQETQYF. Written as DNA, the CDR3 is TGTGCCATCAGTTCAGGGCAAGAGACCCAGTACTTC.

This chain joins TRBV18 and TRBJ2-3; 14 bases are shared with TRBD2. V was clipped by 3 bases and J by 3 bases; unmatched bases: 14. Germline loops: CDR1 KGHSH, CDR2 LQKENI. The CDR3 has 20 residues. CDR3 coding DNA: TGTGCCAGCTCACCTATCGGGACTAGCGGGAGACCCCCGTCGACAGATACGCAGTATTTT. Translated, it gives CASSPIGTSGRPPSTDTQYF.

The chain links TRBV5-1 to TRBJ2-7, with D possibly being TRBD1 (5 bases). This CDR3 contains 14 residues. Germline-derived CDR1 and CDR2 are SGHRS and YFSETQ. V was clipped by 4 bases and J by 5 bases, with 16 bases between them. CDR3 sequence: CASSPPQGTHEQYF. The CDR3 coding sequence is TGCGCCAGCAGCCCTCCGCAGGGTACCCACGAGCAGTACTTC.

Of note for this clone: An end of the junction differs from the germline gene, which may be a read error. J is TRBJ2-2 and V is TRBV7-2; 9 bases match TRBD2. Germline loops: CDR1 SGHTA, CDR2 FQGNSA. This CDR3 comprises 15 residues. CDR3 nucleotides: TGTGCCAGCAGATTAGCGGGAGCGAACACCGGGGAGCTGTTTTTT. This translates into CASRLAGANTGELFF.

This clone was observed many times. The rearrangement joins TRBV4-1 to TRBJ1-4; no reliable D call. The CDR3 is 13 amino acids. The germline CDR1 and CDR2 sequences are MGHRA and YSYEKL. V was clipped by 2 bases and J by 8 bases, with 9 bases between them. The CDR3 reads CASSQWAGEKLFF. CDR3 DNA sequence: TGCGCCAGCAGCCAATGGGCGGGAGAAAAACTGTTTTTT.

This clone has just one count. The genes are TRBV7-9 and TRBJ1-1, with no clear D. Between the trimmed V and J ends, which lost 5 bases and 6 bases, there was a span of 22 bases. Germline loops: CDR1 SEHNR, CDR2 FQNEAQ (reference sequence). There are 16 residues in the CDR3. CDR3 protein: CASSPAVQLMGPEAFF. CDR3 in DNA: TGTGCCAGCAGCCCAGCCGTACAGCTGATGGGCCCTGAAGCTTTCTTT.

This chain uses TRBV6-6 with TRBJ1-1; D unresolved. Germline CDR1 MNHNY, CDR2 SVGAGI (reference sequence). The CDR3 contains 12 residues. Trimming removed 3 bases from V and 7 bases from J, with 9 bases in between. DNA of the CDR3: TGTGCCAGCAGTTATATGAGATATGAAGCTTTCTTT. It codes for CASSYMRYEAFF.

This rearrangement joins TRBV5-4 to TRBJ1-4; tentative D call: TRBD1 (5 bases). This CDR3 comprises 14 residues. V gave up 2 bases and J gave up 7 bases, with 12 bases separating them. The germline CDR1 and CDR2 sequences are SGHNT and YYREEE (reference sequence). The CDR3 region is CASSLGETSEKLFF. The CDR3 nucleotides are TGTGCCAGCAGCTTAGGGGAAACGAGTGAAAAACTGTTTTTT.

J is TRBJ2-7 and V is TRBV7-2, with 7 bases lining up with TRBD1. There are 13 residues in the CDR3. Germline trimming cut 6 bases from V and 2 bases from J; bases unmatched to any gene: 4. The V gene's germline CDR1 is SGHTA and CDR2 FQGNSA. CDR3 amino acids: CASRETGTYEQYF. The CDR3 nucleotides are TGTGCCAGCAGAGAGACAGGGACCTACGAGCAGTACTTC. The variable domain in full, with the rest retrieved from reference TRBV7-2 and TRBJ2-7, is GAGVSQSPSNKVTEKGKDVELRCDPISGHTALYWYRQSLGQGLEFLIYFQGNSAPDKSGLPSDRFSAERTGGSVSTLTIQRTQQEDSAVYLCASRETGTYEQYFGPGTRLTVT.

The rearrangement joins TRBV13 to TRBJ1-5; 9 bases are shared with TRBD1. Unmatched junction bases numbered 1, after V lost 5 bases and J lost 5 bases. The CDR3 spans 13 residues. The germline V gene has CDR1 PRHDT and CDR2 FYEKMQ (reference sequence). The CDR3 spells CASSNRGHQPQHF. The CDR3 DNA sequence: TGTGCCAGCAGCAACAGGGGGCATCAGCCCCAGCATTTT.

This chain links TRBV7-8 with TRBJ2-1; TRBD2 matches 9 bases. The germline gives CDR1 SGHVS, CDR2 FQNEAQ. This CDR3 contains 15 residues. After removal of 3 bases from V and 8 bases from J, the junction contained 8 bases not matched to a gene. The CDR3 DNA reads as TGTGCCAGCAGCTTTTTTCCAGCGGGGGGAGATGAGCAGTTCTTC. Its protein product is CASSFFPAGGDEQFF.

This clone has only one observation. This chain links TRBV4-1 with TRBJ2-3, with D possibly matching TRBD1 (6 bases). The CDR3 spans 15 residues. Trimming removed 1 base from V and 1 base from J, with 9 bases in between. Germline values: CDR1 MGHRA, CDR2 YSYEKL. The CDR3 loop is CASSQGRGGTDTQYF. Written as DNA, the CDR3 is TGCGCCAGCAGCCAAGGCAGGGGTGGCACAGATACGCAGTATTTT.

The gene calls are TRBV9 and TRBJ1-2, with 11 bases that match TRBD1. CDR3 length: 14 residues. Trimming took 4 bases from V and 5 from J; bases not matched to a gene: 4. Looked up from germline, CDR1 is SGDLS and CDR2 is YYNGEE. The DNA for the CDR3 is TGTGCCAGCAGCCAAGGACAGGGGGCGTATGGCTACACCTTC. This encodes CASSQGQGAYGYTF.

V and J are TRBV6-4 and TRBJ2-3; 11 bases are shared with TRBD2. The V gene's germline CDR1 is MRHNA and CDR2 SNTAGT. The CDR3 spans 14 residues. V dropped 10 bases and J dropped 6; count of bases not matched to a gene: 9. CDR3 in DNA: TGTGCCATCGTTAGCGGGAGGGCCGGGGATACGCAGTATTTT. Its protein product is CAIVSGRAGDTQYF.

The V and J genes are TRBV15 and TRBJ1-5, with D tentatively TRBD1 (6 bases). Per the germline V gene, CDR1 is LNHNV and CDR2 is YYDKDF (reference sequence). The CDR3 totals 14 residues. V lost 0 bases and J 8 bases, leaving 11 bases between the germline ends. The CDR3 bases are TGTGCCACCAGCAGAGACAGGGGTTGGGAGCCCCAGCATTTT. It yields the protein CATSRDRGWEPQHF.

The chain recombines TRBV2 with TRBJ1-5, with D unclear. The CDR3 has 14 amino acids. The V end was cut by 3 bases, the J end by 0 bases, with 6 bases between. Germline V CDR1 and CDR2: SNHLY, FYNNEI. Written as DNA, the CDR3 is TGTGCCAGCAGTGATTGGAGTAGCAATCAGCCCCAGCATTTT. Translated, it gives CASSDWSSNQPQHF.

The gene calls are TRBV10-1 and TRBJ2-5; 7 bases map to TRBD2. Trimming at V came to 6 bases and at J to 6 bases, leaving 10 bases not matched to a gene. This CDR3 comprises 14 residues. Per germline, CDR1 WNHNN and CDR2 SYGVQD (reference sequence). The DNA for the CDR3 is TGCGCCAGCAGCTCTAGCGGTGAGGGCAAGACCCAGTACTTC. Translating it yields CASSSSGEGKTQYF.

The rearrangement joins TRBV6-1 to TRBJ2-2, with 15 positions matching TRBD2. CDR3 length: 18 residues. Losses at the gene ends were 4 bases for V and 4 bases for J; bases not matched to a gene: 7. Germline V lookup: CDR1 MNHNS, CDR2 SASEGT. The CDR3 coding sequence is TGTGCCAGCAGTGCAGCGGGACTAGCGGGAGGAGGCACCGGGGAGCTGTTTTTT. The encoded protein is CASSAAGLAGGGTGELFF.

This chain links TRBV19 with TRBJ1-4, with TRBD1 matching 7 bases. CDR1 LNHDA and CDR2 SQIVND come from the germline V gene (reference sequence). Trimming took 3 bases from V and 4 from J; bases not matched to a gene: 11. This CDR3 spans 17 amino acids. The CDR3 DNA reads as TGTGCCAGTAGTATTAGGAGAACAGGGGATATTAATGAAAAACTGTTTTTT. Translated, it gives CASSIRRTGDINEKLFF.

This clone appeared once. The chain has TRBV6-5 and TRBJ1-5; the D gene is possibly TRBD1 (6 bases). Trimming removed 2 bases at V and 4 bases at J, with 15 bases between. The CDR3 covers 16 residues. In germline, CDR1 is MNHEY, CDR2 SVGAGI. CDR3 sequence reads: CASSYGRGLSNQPQHF. CDR3 coding DNA: TGTGCCAGCAGTTACGGCAGGGGCTTAAGTAATCAGCCCCAGCATTTT.

The V and J genes are TRBV9 and TRBJ2-3; maybe TRBD2 (6 bases). CDR3 length: 16 amino acids. Germline CDR1 reads SGDLS; CDR2 reads YYNGEE. Trimming shortened V by 2 bases and J by 3 bases, and 16 bases separated the two germline ends. The CDR3 DNA follows: TGTGCCAGCAGCGTCACTAGCCTTACCAGGACAGATACGCAGTATTTT. Amino acids: CASSVTSLTRTDTQYF. The full variable domain, its missing parts supplied by reference TRBV9 and TRBJ2-3, is DSGVTQTPKHLITATGQRVTLRCSPRSGDLSVYWYQQSLDQGLQFLIQYYNGEERAKGNILERFSAQQFPDLHSELNLSSLELGDSALYFCASSVTSLTRTDTQYFGPGTRLTVL.

V and J are TRBV6-4 and TRBJ1-5; D not certain. The V end lost 5 bases, the J end lost 9 bases, and 17 bases lay between the germline ends. Germline CDR1 is MRHNA and CDR2 is SNTAGT. The CDR3 runs 14 residues. DNA for the CDR3: TGTGCCAGCAGTTTGTACAGTCAATCAGGGCCCCAGCATTTT. This gives the protein CASSLYSQSGPQHF.

The J gene is TRBJ2-2, the V gene TRBV2; possibly TRBD1 for D (5 bases). The CDR3 consists of 14 residues. The V end was cut by 6 bases, the J end by 5 bases, with 13 bases between. Germline V lookup: CDR1 SNHLY, CDR2 FYNNEI. The CDR3 DNA reads TGTGCCAGCAGGGCCGACAGACTGACCGGGGAGCTGTTTTTT. It encodes CASRADRLTGELFF.

The chain recombines TRBV7-2 with TRBJ1-1; 7 bases align to TRBD1. Per the germline V gene, CDR1 is SGHTA and CDR2 is FQGNSA. This CDR3 is built from 15 residues. V lost 5 bases, J lost 3 bases, and 9 bases stayed unmatched. The chain's CDR3 is CASSPHSDRHTEAFF. DNA for the CDR3: TGTGCCAGCAGCCCTCACTCGGACAGGCACACTGAAGCTTTCTTT.

Only one count was recorded for this clone. The chain links TRBV18 to TRBJ1-5, with D maybe TRBD1 (6 bases). This CDR3 spans 14 amino acids. Germline lookup yields CDR1 KGHSH and CDR2 LQKENI. The ends were cut back, 2 bases at V and 7 bases at J, with 12 bases in the middle. DNA for the CDR3: TGTGCCAGCTCACCATTGCCAGGGGCCCAGCCCCAGCATTTT. It codes for CASSPLPGAQPQHF.

This sequence joins TRBV7-9 and TRBJ1-2, with TRBD1 matching over 8 bases. The CDR3 is made up of 15 amino acids. Germline-derived CDR1 and CDR2 are SEHNR and FQNEAQ (reference sequence). V was pared by 5 bases and J by 7 bases, with 12 bases of the junction left unmatched. CDR3 coding DNA: TGTGCCAGCAGCCTCACAGGGGGACGGCCTAGTGGCTACACCTTC. Translating gives CASSLTGGRPSGYTF.

The chain has TRBV11-2 and TRBJ1-1, with D perhaps TRBD1 (6 bases). Germline V CDR1 and CDR2: SGHAT, FQNNGV. This CDR3 spans 14 amino acids. Trimming shortened V by 3 bases and J by 1 base, and 9 bases separated the two germline ends. Here the CDR3 DNA reads TGTGCCAGCAGCTTCGGACAGCCGAACACTGAAGCTTTCTTT. This encodes CASSFGQPNTEAFF.

The chain employs TRBV5-5 and TRBJ2-7; 11 bases line up with TRBD2. The CDR3 is 15 residues long. Germline loops: CDR1 SGHKS, CDR2 YYEKEE (reference sequence). With 2 bases clipped from V and 0 bases from J, the junction kept 1 base outside the gene matches. CDR3 DNA: TGTGCCAGCAGCTTTACTAGCGGGAGCTCCTACGAGCAGTACTTC. Translation: CASSFTSGSSYEQYF.

The chain links TRBV24-1 to TRBJ2-5; D is perhaps TRBD1 (6 bases). CDR1 and CDR2 (germline): KGHDR, SFDVKD. This CDR3 is built from 14 residues. The V end was cut by 5 bases, the J end by 4 bases, with 13 bases between. CDR3: CATSGPGTTETQYF. In DNA form, the CDR3 reads TGTGCCACCAGTGGCCCTGGGACAACAGAGACCCAGTACTTC.

This chain connects TRBV4-2 to TRBJ2-7; 9 nucleotides align to TRBD1. The germline CDR1 and CDR2 sequences are LGHNA and YNFKEQ. The V gene end was trimmed by 4 bases and the J gene end by 1 base; junction bases not matched to a gene: 8. The CDR3 is made up of 16 amino acids. The DNA of the CDR3 is TGTGCCAGCAGCCGAAGCCGGGACAGGGTATCCTACGAGCAGTACTTC. Its translation is CASSRSRDRVSYEQYF.

This chain uses TRBV7-2 with TRBJ1-1; D is undetermined. This CDR3 has 14 residues. Trimming shortened V by 0 bases and J by 6 bases, and 11 bases separated the two germline ends. Per germline, CDR1 SGHTA and CDR2 FQGNSA. CDR3 amino acids: CASSLAVLSPEAFF. The CDR3 DNA is TGTGCCAGCAGCTTAGCGGTCCTATCTCCTGAAGCTTTCTTT. The full variable domain, rest sourced from reference TRBV7-2 and TRBJ1-1, is GAGVSQSPSNKVTEKGKDVELRCDPISGHTALYWYRQSLGQGLEFLIYFQGNSAPDKSGLPSDRFSAERTGGSVSTLTIQRTQQEDSAVYLCASSLAVLSPEAFFGQGTRLTVV.

This chain uses TRBV7-2 with TRBJ2-7; D is perhaps TRBD2 (6 bases). The CDR3 contains 15 residues. From germline, CDR1 is SGHTA and CDR2 FQGNSA. Between the trimmed V and J ends, which lost 5 bases and 4 bases, there was a span of 18 bases. The CDR3 nucleotides read TGTGCCAGCAGCACGAGGGGTGCCGCGGGGTACGAGCAGTACTTC. Protein: CASSTRGAAGYEQYF. The complete variable domain, with remaining parts taken from reference TRBV7-2 and TRBJ2-7, reads GAGVSQSPSNKVTEKGKDVELRCDPISGHTALYWYRQSLGQGLEFLIYFQGNSAPDKSGLPSDRFSAERTGGSVSTLTIQRTQQEDSAVYLCASSTRGAAGYEQYFGPGTRLTVT.